This T cell receptor (beta chain) was recorded in a study of regulatory dendritic cells for organ transplantation. The study's findings and limits: Memory CD8+ clonal expansion seemed more limited with regulatory than mature dendritic cells.

Profiled with immunoSEQ multiplex PCR; TCRdb holds only in-frame clones, not every one. The sample consists of more than 10,000 clones, roughly two thirds of them appearing once. Germline V gene lookup returns CDR1 MDHEN and CDR2 SYDVKM. Trimming left V 4 bases short and J 0 bases short, with 16 bases between. This CDR3 has 17 residues. Details on this clone: The antigen is undetermined.

The receptor was isolated from a human donor in good health. Specimen: memory CD8+ T cells from blood. Subset denoted: CD45RO+ memory T cells. This chain connects TRBV28 to TRBJ2-1, with D hard to call. CDR3 nucleotides: TGTGCCAGCAGTTCAGATATCGCCGTTAGCTCCTACAATGAGCAGTTCTTC. Translation gives CASSSDIAVSSYNEQFF.